The 20 T cell receptor beta chains in this list originate from one sample, sequenced in a study of blood T cell repertoires in COVID-19. The assay was immunoSEQ multiplex PCR, and TCRdb's table has in-frame clones only and misses some. Here the sample spans around 300,000 clones, around 87% being singletons. The sample comprised PBMCs or T cells enriched from blood (not recorded which). These receptors were collected from a woman in her thirties who had recovered from COVID-19.

In this sample, this clone turned up a few times. The CDR3 region has the DNA TGTGCCAGCAGCGCCGTGGCTCTTGGCACAGATACGCAGTATTTT. It codes for CASSAVALGTDTQYF. The chain uses TRBV5-8 and TRBJ2-3; D unresolved. V lost 4 bases, J lost 1 base, and 13 bases lay in between. The CDR3 spans 15 residues. Germline CDR1 reads SGHTS; CDR2 reads YDEGEE.

The rearrangement joins TRBV11-3 to TRBJ2-7; 8 positions match TRBD1. Germline V gives CDR1 SGHNT, CDR2 YENEEA. The CDR3 contains 15 residues. The junction had 5 bases not matched to a gene; V was cut back by 4 bases and J by 0 bases. CDR3 amino acids: CASSYYGQGSYEQYF. For the CDR3, the DNA is TGTGCCAGCAGCTACTACGGACAGGGCTCCTACGAGCAGTACTTC.

This clone was seen more than once but under ten times. The chain has TRBV4-3 and TRBJ2-7; 8 bases are a match to TRBD1. The J segment lost 2 bases and the V segment lost 0 bases, leaving 3 bases of the junction unmatched. CDR1 and CDR2 from the germline V gene are LGHNA and YSLEER. CDR3 size: 15 residues. The DNA of the CDR3 is TGCGCCAGCAGCCAAGATGACAGGGGACCCTACGAGCAGTACTTC. Its translation is CASSQDDRGPYEQYF.

The V and J genes are TRBV19 and TRBJ2-1; D may be TRBD1 (5 bases). Trimming removed 8 bases at V and 5 bases at J, with 13 bases between. The length of the CDR3 is 13 residues. CDR1 and CDR2 (germline): LNHDA, SQIVND (reference sequence). CDR3 protein: CASGREKDNEQFF. The CDR3, as DNA: TGTGCCAGTGGCAGGGAAAAAGACAATGAGCAGTTCTTC.

Here the CDR3 reads CASSRAAGIEQYF. The CDR3 nucleotides read TGTGCCAGCAGCCGGGCAGCGGGGATCGAGCAGTACTTC. The chain has TRBV6-5 and TRBJ2-7, with 7 bases that match TRBD2. Germline trimming cut 6 bases from V and 6 bases from J; bases unmatched to any gene: 8. Germline CDR1 reads MNHEY; CDR2 reads SVGAGI. CDR3 size: 13 residues.

The rearrangement uses TRBV13 and TRBJ2-1; 9 bases map to TRBD2. This CDR3 has 16 amino acids. Germline V gives CDR1 PRHDT, CDR2 FYEKMQ (reference sequence). Germline trimming cut 8 bases from V and 7 bases from J; bases unmatched to any gene: 15. The CDR3 DNA is TGTGCCAGCGAGACTAGCGGCCAACGGGTGGGGAATGAGCAGTTCTTC. Translated: CASETSGQRVGNEQFF.

V is TRBV6-5 and J is TRBJ2-3, with D possibly TRBD1 on 5 matching bases. The CDR3 contains 14 residues. V was trimmed by 1 base and J by 4 bases, leaving 9 bases between them. Germline V gives CDR1 MNHEY, CDR2 SVGAGI. In DNA, the CDR3 is TGTGCCAGCAGTTACTTAGACAGCCCAGATACGCAGTATTTT. This encodes CASSYLDSPDTQYF.

The gene calls are TRBV28 and TRBJ2-2; 10 nucleotides align to TRBD2. J was trimmed by 3 bases and V by 6 bases; bases with no gene match: 7. Germline V gene lookup returns CDR1 MDHEN and CDR2 SYDVKM. CDR3 length equals 16 residues. For the CDR3, the DNA is TGTGCCAGCAGAAGCGGGGGGGCCAAATACACCGGGGAGCTGTTTTTT. Encoded protein: CASRSGGAKYTGELFF.

CDR3 in amino acids: CASSPGTVTEAFF. CDR3 bases: TGTGCCAGCAGCCCCGGGACAGTGACTGAAGCTTTCTTT. J is TRBJ1-1 and V is TRBV3-1 (or the pseudogene TRBV3-2); TRBD1 matches at 7 bases. V was clipped by 4 bases and J by 5 bases; unmatched bases: 4. This CDR3 is built from 13 residues. Germline CDR1 LGHDT, CDR2 YNNKEL (reference sequence).

CDR3 region: CASSELTFGEQYF. In DNA, the CDR3 is TGTGCCAGCAGTGAACTAACCTTCGGGGAGCAGTACTTC. The chain combines TRBV2 with TRBJ2-7, with D unresolved. The CDR3 loop spans 13 amino acids. The germline gives CDR1 SNHLY, CDR2 FYNNEI. V was shortened by 2 bases and J by 7 bases, with 12 bases between the two germline ends.

J is TRBJ2-7 and V is TRBV19; the D gene is possibly TRBD2 (6 bases). The CDR3 totals 15 residues. Trimming cost V 5 bases and J 5 bases, with 19 bases left between them. Germline V gene data show CDR1 as LNHDA and CDR2 as SQIVND (reference sequence). CDR3 nucleotides: TGTGCCAGTAGTGCGGGACCCCCGGGCGTCCACGAGCAGTACTTC. Protein product: CASSAGPPGVHEQYF.

This clone showed up just once. The V gene is TRBV2, the J gene TRBJ1-4; TRBD1 might be the D (5 bases). The CDR3 loop spans 15 amino acids. Germline CDR1 and CDR2: SNHLY and FYNNEI. The ends were cut back, 8 bases at V and 8 bases at J, with 21 bases in the middle. CDR3: CASDRWGGSGEKLFF. CDR3 sequence (DNA): TGTGCCAGCGATAGGTGGGGGGGGAGTGGCGAAAAACTGTTTTTT.

CDR3 nucleotide sequence: TGTGCCAGTAGTCCTAGGACAGGGGGCTATGGCTACACCTTC. This encodes CASSPRTGGYGYTF. V is TRBV19 and J is TRBJ1-2, with TRBD1 identical over 10 bases. CDR1 is LNHDA, CDR2 SQIVND, per germline (reference sequence). The length of the CDR3 is 14 residues. The junction had 4 bases not matched to a gene; V was cut back by 5 bases and J by 4 bases.

The genes are TRBV19 and TRBJ2-2; tentative D call: TRBD2 (5 bases). Germline CDR1 is LNHDA and CDR2 is SQIVND (reference sequence). V was clipped by 6 bases and J by 5 bases, with 19 bases between them. This CDR3 is built from 16 residues. Here the CDR3 DNA reads TGTGCCAGTAGGGTTAGGTCGGGCGGGCGGACCGGGGAGCTGTTTTTT. Translated: CASRVRSGGRTGELFF.

As DNA, the CDR3 is TGTGCCAGCAGCCGCGGAGGCCCCGACACTGAAGCTTTCTTT. Protein: CASSRGGPDTEAFF. The chain employs TRBV6-5 and TRBJ1-1, with D unresolved. Germline V gene data show CDR1 as MNHEY and CDR2 as SVGAGI. The ends were cut back, 6 bases at V and 3 bases at J, with 14 bases in the middle. The CDR3 loop spans 14 amino acids.

J is TRBJ2-3 and V is TRBV24-1, with 14 bases fitting TRBD2. The CDR3 extends over 16 amino acids. Germline values: CDR1 KGHDR, CDR2 SFDVKD. V shed 7 bases, J shed 3 bases, and the junction held 5 bases outside the gene matches. Here the CDR3 DNA reads TGTGCCACCAGCACAGGACTAGCGGGGGGTACAGATACGCAGTATTTT. Residues: CATSTGLAGGTDTQYF.

The chain employs TRBV2 and TRBJ2-6, with D uncertain. CDR3 length equals 15 residues. Trimming shortened V by 3 bases and J by 2 bases, and 8 bases separated the two germline ends. Germline V CDR1 and CDR2: SNHLY, FYNNEI. The CDR3 loop is CASSDRVTGANVLTF. CDR3 DNA: TGTGCCAGCAGTGATCGAGTAACTGGGGCCAACGTCCTGACTTTC.

This clone has only one observation. The rearrangement uses TRBV18 and TRBJ2-7; 10 positions agree with TRBD2. The germline gives CDR1 KGHSH, CDR2 LQKENI. This CDR3 is built from 16 residues. The trim removed 1 base at V and 2 bases at J, leaving 5 bases unmatched. CDR3 residues: CASSPLAGGRTYEQYF. The CDR3 DNA reads TGTGCCAGCTCACCACTAGCGGGGGGAAGAACCTACGAGCAGTACTTC.

This sequence joins TRBV5-4 and TRBJ1-2; D not certain. The CDR3 is made up of 13 amino acids. Trimming took off 1 base at V and 4 bases at J, with 8 bases between the two ends. Germline V CDR1 and CDR2: SGHNT, YYREEE (reference sequence). The CDR3 loop reads CASSLSQAYGYTF. The CDR3 nucleotides read TGTGCCAGCAGCTTGAGCCAGGCCTATGGCTACACCTTC.

The gene calls are TRBV29-1 and TRBJ1-2; 8 bases are a match to TRBD1. V lost 3 bases to trimming and J lost 4 bases; unmatched junction nucleotides: 4. This CDR3 is built from 13 residues. The germline CDR1 and CDR2 sequences are SQVTM and ANQGSEA. CDR3 residues: CSVETGASYGYTF. CDR3 DNA: TGCAGCGTTGAGACAGGGGCGAGCTATGGCTACACCTTC. The full variable domain, its missing parts supplied by reference TRBV29-1 and TRBJ1-2, is SAVISQKPSRDICQRGTSLTIQCQVDSQVTMMFWYRQQPGQSLTLIATANQGSEATYESGFVIDKFPISRPNLTFSTLTVSNMSPEDSSIYLCSVETGASYGYTFGSGTRLTVV.